The entry below describes one T cell receptor beta chain. Its antigen is currently unknown. The CDR3 length is 17 residues. V was trimmed by 8 bases and J by 1 base, leaving 22 bases between them. Germline loops: CDR1 SGDLS, CDR2 YYNGEE. After constant-region reverse-primer amplification, full-length variable regions underwent semi-nested PCR with Nested Universal Primer A. TCRdb re-called the 5' RACE reads through MiXCR, storing one row per CDR3 protein. The sample lists approximately 37,000 distinct CDR3 sequences, around 18% seen once, with about 3% in the top ten. Regarding the study as a whole: Tumor Tregs overlapped most with tumor, then blood, naive CD4+ cells. The TCR gene usage of tumor memory CD4+ T cells clustered together with blood and lymph node memory CD4+ cells and with lymph node naive CD4+ cells.

Sample: naive CD4+ T cells sorted from a lymph node. Indicated subset: naive CD4+ T cells, CD4+CD45RA+CD25-. The chain links TRBV9 to TRBJ1-3; TRBD1 might be the D (5 bases). The sequence derives from a female donor with breast cancer. CDR3 region: CASSPSLGTGSGNTIYF. The CDR3 DNA reads as TGTGCCAGTTCCCCTAGCCTGGGGACGGGATCTGGAAACACCATATATTTT.